These 5 T cell receptor beta chains originate from one sample sequenced in a study of spatial heterogeneity in lung cancer. TCRdb processed the 5' RACE reads anew with MiXCR; each CDR3 protein has one entry. The sample gives about 38,000 distinct CDR3 sequences, approximately 7.5% of which show up once; over 25% is in the top ten. Specified time point: sample taken at primary tumor resection. The sample in question was PBMCs, obtained at surgery. These receptors came from a male donor with early-stage non-small cell lung cancer.

This clonotype was seen many times. The chain couples TRBV5-1 to TRBJ2-3; 10 positions match TRBD2. Germline V CDR1 and CDR2: SGHRS, YFSETQ. The V gene end was trimmed by 0 bases and the J gene end by 3 bases; junction bases not matched to a gene: 4. This CDR3 contains 16 residues. The CDR3 coding sequence is TGCGCCAGCAGCTTGGCCGTAGCGGGGGGAACAGATACGCAGTATTTT. Its protein product is CASSLAVAGGTDTQYF. Variable domain in full (rest from reference TRBV5-1 and TRBJ2-3): KAGVTQTPRYLIKTRGQQVTLSCSPISGHRSVSWYQQTPGQGLQFLFEYFSETQRNKGNFPGRFSGRQFSNSRSEMNVSTLELGDSALYLCASSLAVAGGTDTQYFGPGTRLTVL.

Many counts were recorded for this clonotype. This chain connects TRBV29-1 to TRBJ2-3; 12 positions agree with TRBD2. Germline V gene sequence: CDR1 SQVTM, CDR2 ANQGSEA. The CDR3 covers 15 residues. V gave up 4 bases and J gave up 5 bases; unmatched junction bases: 7. DNA for the CDR3: TGCAGCGTTGGTCGACTAGCGGGAGTGGGAGATACGCAGTATTTT. As protein: CSVGRLAGVGDTQYF.

This clonotype was picked up a small number of times. This chain joins TRBV19 and TRBJ2-1; 11 bases agree with TRBD1. The J segment lost 6 bases and the V segment lost 6 bases, leaving 7 bases of the junction unmatched. CDR1 is LNHDA, CDR2 SQIVND, per germline (reference sequence). The CDR3 sequence is 15 residues long. As DNA, the CDR3 is TGTGCCAGTAGCACCGGGGGGACAGGGGGCAATGAGCAGTTCTTC. Its translation is CASSTGGTGGNEQFF.

This clonotype has only a few counts. The chain combines TRBV11-2 with TRBJ1-4; D ambiguous. The V gene's germline CDR1 is SGHAT and CDR2 FQNNGV. This CDR3 contains 15 residues. V shed 0 bases and J shed 0 bases, with 5 bases lying between them. As DNA, the CDR3 is TGTGCCAGCAGCTTAGAGGGTGCAACTAATGAAAAACTGTTTTTT. The encoded protein is CASSLEGATNEKLFF. Supplemented by reference TRBV11-2 and TRBJ1-4, the full variable domain reads EAGVAQSPRYKIIEKRQSVAFWCNPISGHATLYWYQQILGQGPKLLIQFQNNGVVDDSQLPKDRFSAERLKGVDSTLKIQPAKLEDSAVYLCASSLEGATNEKLFFGSGTQLSVL.

The table lists this clonotype with a few counts. The chain links TRBV6-6 to TRBJ1-3, with TRBD1 as a possible D gene (6 bases). The CDR3 totals 13 residues. Per germline, CDR1 MNHNY and CDR2 SVGAGI (reference sequence). Trimming pared 9 bases from V and 2 bases from J, leaving 11 bases between. CDR3 sequence reads: CASTGNTGNTIYF. The CDR3 DNA reads TGTGCCAGTACAGGGAATACTGGAAACACCATATATTTT.